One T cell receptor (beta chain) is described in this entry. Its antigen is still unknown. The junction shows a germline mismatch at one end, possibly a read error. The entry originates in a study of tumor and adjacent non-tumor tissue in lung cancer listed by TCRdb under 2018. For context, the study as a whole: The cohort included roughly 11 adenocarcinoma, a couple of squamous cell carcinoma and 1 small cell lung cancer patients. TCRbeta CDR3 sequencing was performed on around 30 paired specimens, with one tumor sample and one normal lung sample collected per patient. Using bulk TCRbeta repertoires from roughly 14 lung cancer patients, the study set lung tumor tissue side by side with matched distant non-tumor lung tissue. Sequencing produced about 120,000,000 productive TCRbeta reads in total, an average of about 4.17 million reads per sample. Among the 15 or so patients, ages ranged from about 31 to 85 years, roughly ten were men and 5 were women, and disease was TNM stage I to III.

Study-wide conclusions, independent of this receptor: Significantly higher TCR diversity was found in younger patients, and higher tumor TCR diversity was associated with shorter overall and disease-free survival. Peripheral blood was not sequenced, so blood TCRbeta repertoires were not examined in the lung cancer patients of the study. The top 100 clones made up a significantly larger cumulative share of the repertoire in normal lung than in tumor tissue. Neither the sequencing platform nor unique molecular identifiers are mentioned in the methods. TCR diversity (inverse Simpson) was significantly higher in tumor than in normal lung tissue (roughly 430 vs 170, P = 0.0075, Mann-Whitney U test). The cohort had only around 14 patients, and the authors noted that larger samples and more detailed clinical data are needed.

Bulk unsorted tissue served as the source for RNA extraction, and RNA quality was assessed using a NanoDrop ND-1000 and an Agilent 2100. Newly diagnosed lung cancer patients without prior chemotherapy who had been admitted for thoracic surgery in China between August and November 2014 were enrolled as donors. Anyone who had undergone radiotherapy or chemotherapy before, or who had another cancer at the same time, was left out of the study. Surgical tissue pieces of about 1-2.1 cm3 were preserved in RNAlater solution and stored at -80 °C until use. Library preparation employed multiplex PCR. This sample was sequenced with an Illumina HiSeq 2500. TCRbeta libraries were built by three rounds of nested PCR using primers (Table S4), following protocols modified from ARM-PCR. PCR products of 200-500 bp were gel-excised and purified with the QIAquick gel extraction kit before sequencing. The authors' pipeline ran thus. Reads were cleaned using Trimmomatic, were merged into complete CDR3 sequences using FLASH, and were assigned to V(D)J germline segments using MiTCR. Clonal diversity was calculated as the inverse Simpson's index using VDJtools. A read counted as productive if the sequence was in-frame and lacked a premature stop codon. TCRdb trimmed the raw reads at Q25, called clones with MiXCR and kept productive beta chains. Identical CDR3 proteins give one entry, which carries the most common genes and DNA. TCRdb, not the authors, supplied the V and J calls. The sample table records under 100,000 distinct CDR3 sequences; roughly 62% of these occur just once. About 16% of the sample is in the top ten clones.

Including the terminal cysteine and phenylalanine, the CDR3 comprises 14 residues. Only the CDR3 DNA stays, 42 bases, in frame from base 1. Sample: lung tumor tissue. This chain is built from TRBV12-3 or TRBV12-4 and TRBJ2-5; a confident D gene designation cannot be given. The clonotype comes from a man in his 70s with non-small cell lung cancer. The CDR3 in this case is CAGTPHGERETQYF. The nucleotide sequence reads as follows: TGCGCCGGCACCCCCCATGGGGAACGAGAGACCCAGTACTTC.